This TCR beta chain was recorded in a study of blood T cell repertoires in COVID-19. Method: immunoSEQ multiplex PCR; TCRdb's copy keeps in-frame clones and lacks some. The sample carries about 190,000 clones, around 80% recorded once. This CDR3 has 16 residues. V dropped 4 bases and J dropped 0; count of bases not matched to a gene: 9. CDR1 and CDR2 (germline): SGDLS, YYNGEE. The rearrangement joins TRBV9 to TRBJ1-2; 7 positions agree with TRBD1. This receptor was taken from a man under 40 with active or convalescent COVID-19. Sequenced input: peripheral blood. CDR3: CASSPRTGNSNYGYTF. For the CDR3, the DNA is TGTGCCAGCAGCCCTCGGACAGGAAACTCTAACTATGGCTACACCTTC.